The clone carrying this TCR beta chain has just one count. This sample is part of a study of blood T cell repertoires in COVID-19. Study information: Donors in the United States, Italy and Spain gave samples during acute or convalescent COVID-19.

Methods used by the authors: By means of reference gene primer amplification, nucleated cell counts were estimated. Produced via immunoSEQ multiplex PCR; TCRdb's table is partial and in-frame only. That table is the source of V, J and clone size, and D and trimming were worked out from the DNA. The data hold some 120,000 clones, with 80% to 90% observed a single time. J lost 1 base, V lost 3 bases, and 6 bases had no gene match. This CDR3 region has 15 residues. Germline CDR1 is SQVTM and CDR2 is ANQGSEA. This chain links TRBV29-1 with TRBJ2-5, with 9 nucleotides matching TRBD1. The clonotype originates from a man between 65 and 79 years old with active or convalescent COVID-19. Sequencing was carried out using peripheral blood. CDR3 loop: CSVELWTGVQETQYF. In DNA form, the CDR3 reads TGCAGCGTTGAGTTGTGGACAGGGGTCCAAGAGACCCAGTACTTC.